Below are 2 T cell receptor beta chains sequenced from a single sample in a study of blood T cells in healthy people across ages. A sample-barcoded 5' primer and a J-beta primer mix were used in a second PCR of roughly 6 to 11 cycles. One entry per CDR3 protein results from TCRdb running MiXCR on the 5' RACE reads. The sample holds under 2,000,000 distinct CDR3 sequences, 49% seen once. Sequencing input: blood. The receptors were sampled from a woman in her forties in good health.

This sequence joins TRBV11-1 and TRBJ2-3; D is possibly TRBD2 (6 bases). This CDR3 is 14 amino acids long. Germline CDR1 SGHAT, CDR2 FQDESV (reference sequence). Between the trimmed V and J ends, which lost 6 bases and 4 bases, there was a span of 14 bases. In DNA, the CDR3 is TGTGCCAGCAGGTTCGGAATAGCGGCAGATACGCAGTATTTT. Encoded protein: CASRFGIAADTQYF.

This clonotype was seen only a few times. This chain joins TRBV7-2 and TRBJ1-2; D is undetermined. CDR1 is SGHTA and CDR2 is FQGNSA in the germline V gene. The CDR3 is 13 amino acids. Trimming stripped 8 bases from V and 4 bases from J, with 14 bases between. The CDR3 is CASGEDPGYGYTF. In DNA form, the CDR3 reads TGTGCCAGCGGCGAGGATCCGGGCTATGGCTACACCTTC.